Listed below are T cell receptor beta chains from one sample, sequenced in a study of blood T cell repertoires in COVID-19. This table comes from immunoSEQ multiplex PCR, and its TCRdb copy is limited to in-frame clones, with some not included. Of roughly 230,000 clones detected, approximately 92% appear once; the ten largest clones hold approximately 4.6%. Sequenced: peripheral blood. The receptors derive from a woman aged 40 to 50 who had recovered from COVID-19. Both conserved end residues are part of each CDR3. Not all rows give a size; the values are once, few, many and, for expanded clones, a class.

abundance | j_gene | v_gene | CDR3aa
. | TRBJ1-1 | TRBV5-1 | CASRRLTGGNTEAFF
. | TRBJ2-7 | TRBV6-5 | CASSYGPGMGEQYF
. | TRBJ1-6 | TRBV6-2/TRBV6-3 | CASSYSGTETLHF
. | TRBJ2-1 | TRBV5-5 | CASSFLGTGALNEQFF
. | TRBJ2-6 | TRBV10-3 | CAISRDTYSGANVLTF
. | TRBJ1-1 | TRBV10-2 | CASSSQGNTEAFF
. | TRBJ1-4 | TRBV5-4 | CASSGGQGRTNEKLFF
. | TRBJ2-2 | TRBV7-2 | CASSLARTGYTGELFF
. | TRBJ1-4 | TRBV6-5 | CASAQGHGNEKLFF
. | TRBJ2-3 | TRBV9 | CASSPYWGLGGDTQYF
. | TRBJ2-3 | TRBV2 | CASSVLTDTQYF
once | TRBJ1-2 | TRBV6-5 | CASSLTGMKGYTF
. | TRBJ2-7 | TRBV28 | CASSYNRGEQYF
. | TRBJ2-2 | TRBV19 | CASAGTGETGELFF
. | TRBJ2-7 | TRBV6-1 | CASSETGGWDEQYF
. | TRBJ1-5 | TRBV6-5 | CASSYISGNQPQHF
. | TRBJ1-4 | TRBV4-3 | CASSQDQGLIANEKLFF
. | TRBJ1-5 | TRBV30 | CAWSVPRDNQPQHF
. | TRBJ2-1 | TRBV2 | CASRGLAGRNEQFF
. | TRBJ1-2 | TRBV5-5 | CASSLAGDTPGYTF
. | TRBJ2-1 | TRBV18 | CASSPWDSLNEQFF
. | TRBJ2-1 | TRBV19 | CASSPRERQGFNEQFF
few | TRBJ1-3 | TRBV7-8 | CASSRRGLGNTIYF
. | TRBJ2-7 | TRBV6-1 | CASSEVLTSGAYEQYF
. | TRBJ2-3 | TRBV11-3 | CASSQIVTSGYPTDTQYF
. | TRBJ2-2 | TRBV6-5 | CASSLLSGSTGELFF
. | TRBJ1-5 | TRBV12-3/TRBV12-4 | CASSFVGHQPQHF
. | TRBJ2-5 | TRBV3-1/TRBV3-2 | CASSQGSGRAGGTQYF
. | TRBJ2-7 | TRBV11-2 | CASSLGATSSYEQYF
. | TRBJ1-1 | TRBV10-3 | CAISEGQGAFF
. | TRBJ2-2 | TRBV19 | CASSINGGLNTGELFF
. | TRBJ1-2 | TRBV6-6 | CASSQHPGQGATNYGYTF
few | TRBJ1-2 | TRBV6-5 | CASSYSVPGAGGCTF
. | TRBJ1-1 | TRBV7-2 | CASSSAGPNRGEAFF
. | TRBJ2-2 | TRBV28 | CASSYSGTTGELFF
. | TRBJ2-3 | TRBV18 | CASSQTTGDTQYF
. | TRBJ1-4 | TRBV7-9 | CASSAIFGQQNEKLFF
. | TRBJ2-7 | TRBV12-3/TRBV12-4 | CASRDRGGEQYF
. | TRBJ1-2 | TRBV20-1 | CSASTRNYGYTF
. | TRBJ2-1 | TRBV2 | CASRVVAGANEQFF
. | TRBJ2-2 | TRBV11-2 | CASSLQGTSGELFF
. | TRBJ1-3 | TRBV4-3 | CASSQGHTSGNTIYF
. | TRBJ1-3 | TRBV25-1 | CASSEYGTGVGNTIYF
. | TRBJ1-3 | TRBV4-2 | CASSQEVQGVSSGGNTIYF
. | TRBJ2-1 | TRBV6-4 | CASYGTSGRSSYNEQFF
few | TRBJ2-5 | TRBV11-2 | CASTPGLGIETQYF